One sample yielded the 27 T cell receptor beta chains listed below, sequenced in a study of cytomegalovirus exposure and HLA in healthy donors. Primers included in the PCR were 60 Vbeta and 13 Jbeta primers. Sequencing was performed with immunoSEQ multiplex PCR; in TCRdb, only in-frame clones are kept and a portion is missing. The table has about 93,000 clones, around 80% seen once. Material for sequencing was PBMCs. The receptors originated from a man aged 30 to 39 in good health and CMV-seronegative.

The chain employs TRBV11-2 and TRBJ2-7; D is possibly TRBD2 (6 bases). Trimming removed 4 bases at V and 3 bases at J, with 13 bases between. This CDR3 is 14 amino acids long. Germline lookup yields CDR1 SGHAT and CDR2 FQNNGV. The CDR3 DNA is TGTGCCAGCAGCTCGTGGGACTTGAACTACGAGCAGTACTTC. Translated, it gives CASSSWDLNYEQYF.

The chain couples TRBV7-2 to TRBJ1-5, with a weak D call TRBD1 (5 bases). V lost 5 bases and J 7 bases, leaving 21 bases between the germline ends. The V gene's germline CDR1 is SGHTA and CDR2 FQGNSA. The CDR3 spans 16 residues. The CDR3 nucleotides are TGTGCCAGCAGCCTACGTGGGGGGAGAGGCGGACAGCCCCAGCATTTT. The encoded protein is CASSLRGGRGGQPQHF.

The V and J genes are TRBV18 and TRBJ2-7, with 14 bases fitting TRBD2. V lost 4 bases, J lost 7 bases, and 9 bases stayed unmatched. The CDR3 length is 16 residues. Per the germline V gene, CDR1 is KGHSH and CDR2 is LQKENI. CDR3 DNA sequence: TGTGCCAGCTCACTCAACCGACTAGCGGGAGGGTTTGAGCAGTACTTC. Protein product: CASSLNRLAGGFEQYF.

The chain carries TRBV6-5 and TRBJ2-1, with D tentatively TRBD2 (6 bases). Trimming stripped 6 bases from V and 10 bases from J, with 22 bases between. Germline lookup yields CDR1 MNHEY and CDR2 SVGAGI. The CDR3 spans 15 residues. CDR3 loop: CASSKRTEGQREQFF. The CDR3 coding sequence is TGTGCCAGCAGCAAAAGGACGGAGGGCCAAAGGGAGCAGTTCTTC.

The CDR3 DNA reads TGCGCCAGCAGCTTGACAGGGGCCTACGAGCAGTACTTC. Translating it yields CASSLTGAYEQYF. The chain combines TRBV5-1 with TRBJ2-7, with 7 bases lining up with TRBD1. With V trimmed by 1 base and J by 2 bases, 0 bases remained unmatched. Germline assignment: CDR1 SGHRS and CDR2 YFSETQ. The CDR3 covers 13 residues.

CDR3 in amino acids: CASSMAGVSEQFF. The DNA of the CDR3 is TGTGCCAGCAGCATGGCGGGAGTATCCGAGCAGTTCTTC. This sequence joins TRBV5-6 and TRBJ2-1; TRBD2 matches at 7 bases. The CDR3 runs 13 residues. CDR1 and CDR2 (germline): SGHDT, YYEEEE. Trimming cost V 4 bases and J 10 bases; bases outside gene matches: 8.

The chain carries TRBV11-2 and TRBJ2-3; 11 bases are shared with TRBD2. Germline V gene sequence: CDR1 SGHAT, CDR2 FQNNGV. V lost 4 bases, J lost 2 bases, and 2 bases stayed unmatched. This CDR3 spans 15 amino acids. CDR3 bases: TGTGCCAGCAGCTCACTAGCGGGGGCCACAGATACGCAGTATTTT. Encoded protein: CASSSLAGATDTQYF.

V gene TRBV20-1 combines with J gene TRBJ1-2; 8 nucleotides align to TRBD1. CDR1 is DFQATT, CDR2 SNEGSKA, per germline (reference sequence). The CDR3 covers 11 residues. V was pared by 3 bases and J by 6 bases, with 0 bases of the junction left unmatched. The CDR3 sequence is CSARTGDGYTF. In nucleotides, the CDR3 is TGCAGTGCTAGGACAGGGGATGGCTACACCTTC.

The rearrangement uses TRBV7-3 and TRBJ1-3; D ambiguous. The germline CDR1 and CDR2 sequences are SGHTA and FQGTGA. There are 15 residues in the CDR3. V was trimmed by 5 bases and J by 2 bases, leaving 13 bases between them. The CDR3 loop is CASSADRSPGNTIYF. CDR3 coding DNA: TGTGCCAGCAGCGCGGATCGTAGTCCTGGAAACACCATATATTTT.

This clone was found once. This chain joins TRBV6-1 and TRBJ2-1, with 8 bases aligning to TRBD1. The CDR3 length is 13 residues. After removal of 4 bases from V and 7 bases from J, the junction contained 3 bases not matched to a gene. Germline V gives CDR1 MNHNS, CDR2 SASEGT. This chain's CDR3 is CASSVDRGNEQFF. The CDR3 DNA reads TGTGCCAGCAGTGTTGACAGGGGAAATGAGCAGTTCTTC.

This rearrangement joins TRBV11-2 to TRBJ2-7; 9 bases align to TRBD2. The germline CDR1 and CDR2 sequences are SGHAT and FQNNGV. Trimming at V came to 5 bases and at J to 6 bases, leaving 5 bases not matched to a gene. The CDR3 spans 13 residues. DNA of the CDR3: TGTGCCAGCAGCGCCGGGACTAGCCCCGAGCAGTACTTC. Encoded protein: CASSAGTSPEQYF.

In DNA, the CDR3 is TGTGCCAGCTCACCGCTCCACAGACAGGGCAAAGCAGATACGCAGTATTTT. Translated: CASSPLHRQGKADTQYF. The chain is built from TRBV18 and TRBJ2-3; TRBD1 matches 7 bases. Germline values: CDR1 KGHSH, CDR2 LQKENI. The CDR3 has 17 amino acids. V was pared by 3 bases and J by 4 bases, with 13 bases of the junction left unmatched.

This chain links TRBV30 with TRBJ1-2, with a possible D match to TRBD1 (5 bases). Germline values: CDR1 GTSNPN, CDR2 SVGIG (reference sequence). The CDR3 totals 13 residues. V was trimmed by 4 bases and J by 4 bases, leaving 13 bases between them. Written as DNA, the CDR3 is TGTGCCTGGACAGGGAGGGGAGGCTATGGCTACACCTTC. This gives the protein CAWTGRGGYGYTF.

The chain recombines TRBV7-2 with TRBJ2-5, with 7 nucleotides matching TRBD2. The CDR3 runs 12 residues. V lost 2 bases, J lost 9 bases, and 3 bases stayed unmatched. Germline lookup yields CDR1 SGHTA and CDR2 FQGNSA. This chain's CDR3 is CASSLFRGAQYF. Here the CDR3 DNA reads TGTGCCAGCAGCTTATTTCGGGGGGCCCAGTACTTC. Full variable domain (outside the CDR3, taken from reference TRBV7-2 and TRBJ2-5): GAGVSQSPSNKVTEKGKDVELRCDPISGHTALYWYRQSLGQGLEFLIYFQGNSAPDKSGLPSDRFSAERTGGSVSTLTIQRTQQEDSAVYLCASSLFRGAQYFGPGTRLLVL.

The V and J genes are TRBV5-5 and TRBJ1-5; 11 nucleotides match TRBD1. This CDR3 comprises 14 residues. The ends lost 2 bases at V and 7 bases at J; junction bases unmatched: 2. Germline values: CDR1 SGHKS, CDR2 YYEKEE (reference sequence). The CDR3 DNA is TGTGCCAGCAGCTTTGGGACAGGGGGGCAGCCCCAGCATTTT. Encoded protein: CASSFGTGGQPQHF.

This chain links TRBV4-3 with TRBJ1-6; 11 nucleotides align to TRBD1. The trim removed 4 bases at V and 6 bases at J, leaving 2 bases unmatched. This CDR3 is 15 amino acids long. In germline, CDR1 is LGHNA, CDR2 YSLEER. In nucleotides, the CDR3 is TGCGCCAGCAGCCGGACAGGGGGCGGTAATTCACCCCTCCACTTT. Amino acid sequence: CASSRTGGGNSPLHF.

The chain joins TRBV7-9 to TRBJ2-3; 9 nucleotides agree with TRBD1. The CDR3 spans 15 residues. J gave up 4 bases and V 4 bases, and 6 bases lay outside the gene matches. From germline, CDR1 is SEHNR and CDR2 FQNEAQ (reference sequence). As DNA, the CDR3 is TGTGCCAGCAGCTCCCGGGACAGGGTCGCAGATACGCAGTATTTT. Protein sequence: CASSSRDRVADTQYF.

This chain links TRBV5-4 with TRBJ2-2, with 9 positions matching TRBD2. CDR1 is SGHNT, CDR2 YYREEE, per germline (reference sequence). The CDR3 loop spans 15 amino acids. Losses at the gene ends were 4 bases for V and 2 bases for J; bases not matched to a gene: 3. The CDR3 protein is CASSRAGGNTGELFF. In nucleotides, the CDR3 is TGTGCCAGCAGCCGAGCGGGGGGAAACACCGGGGAGCTGTTTTTT.

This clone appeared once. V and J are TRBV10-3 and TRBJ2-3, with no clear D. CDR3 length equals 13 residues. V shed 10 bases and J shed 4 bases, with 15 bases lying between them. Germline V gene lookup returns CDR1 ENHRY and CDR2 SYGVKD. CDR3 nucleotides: TGTGCCACCCGACCGCCCGAGGCAGATACGCAGTATTTT. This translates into CATRPPEADTQYF.

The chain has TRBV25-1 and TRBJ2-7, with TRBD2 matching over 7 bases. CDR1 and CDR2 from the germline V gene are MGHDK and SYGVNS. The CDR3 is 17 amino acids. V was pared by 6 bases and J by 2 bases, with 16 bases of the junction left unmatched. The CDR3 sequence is CASSLPGLAVGPYEQYF. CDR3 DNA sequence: TGTGCCAGCAGCCTACCCGGGCTAGCGGTGGGGCCCTACGAGCAGTACTTC.

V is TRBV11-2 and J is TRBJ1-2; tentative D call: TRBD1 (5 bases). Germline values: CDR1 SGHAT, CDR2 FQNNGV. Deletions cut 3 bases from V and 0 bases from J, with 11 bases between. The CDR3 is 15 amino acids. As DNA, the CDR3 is TGTGCCAGCAGCTTCTCGACAGCTGCTAACTATGGCTACACCTTC. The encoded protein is CASSFSTAANYGYTF.

CDR3 sequence reads: CASRKETYEQYF. In DNA form, the CDR3 reads TGTGCCAGCAGGAAGGAGACCTACGAGCAGTACTTC. The rearrangement links TRBV7-9 to TRBJ2-7; no clear D. Trimming cost V 6 bases and J 2 bases, with 8 bases left between them. Germline V gene lookup returns CDR1 SEHNR and CDR2 FQNEAQ (reference sequence). This CDR3 contains 12 residues.

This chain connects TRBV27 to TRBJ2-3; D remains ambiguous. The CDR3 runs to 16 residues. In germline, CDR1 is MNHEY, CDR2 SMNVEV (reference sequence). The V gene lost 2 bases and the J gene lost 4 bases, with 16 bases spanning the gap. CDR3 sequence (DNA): TGTGCCAGCAGTTTAATCAGTCAGATGGGCCCAGATACGCAGTATTTT. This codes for CASSLISQMGPDTQYF.

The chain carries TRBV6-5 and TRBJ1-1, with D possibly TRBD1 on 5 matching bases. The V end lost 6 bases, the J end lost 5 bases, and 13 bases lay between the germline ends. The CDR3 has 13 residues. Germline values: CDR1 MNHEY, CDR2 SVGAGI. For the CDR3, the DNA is TGTGCCAGCAGCAGGGCCCCAGCTACTGAAGCTTTCTTT. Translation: CASSRAPATEAFF.

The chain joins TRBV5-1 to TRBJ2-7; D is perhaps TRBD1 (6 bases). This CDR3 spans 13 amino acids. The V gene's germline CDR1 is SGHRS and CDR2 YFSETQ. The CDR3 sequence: CNLLRDTTYEQYF. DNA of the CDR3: TGCAACCTCCTCCGGGACACAACCTACGAGCAGTACTTC. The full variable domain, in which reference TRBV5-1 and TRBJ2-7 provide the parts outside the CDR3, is KAGVTQTPRYLIKTRGQQVTLSCSPISGHRSVSWYQQTPGQGLQFLFEYFSETQRNKGNFPGRFSGRQFSNSRSEMNVSTLELGDSALYLCNLLRDTTYEQYFGPGTRLTVT.

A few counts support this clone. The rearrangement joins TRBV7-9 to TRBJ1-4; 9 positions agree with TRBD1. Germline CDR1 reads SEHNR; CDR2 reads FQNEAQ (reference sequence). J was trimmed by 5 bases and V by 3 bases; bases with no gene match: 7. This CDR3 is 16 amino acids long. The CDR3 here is CASSLTPGQGNEKLFF. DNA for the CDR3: TGTGCCAGCAGCTTGACTCCGGGACAGGGCAATGAAAAACTGTTTTTT.

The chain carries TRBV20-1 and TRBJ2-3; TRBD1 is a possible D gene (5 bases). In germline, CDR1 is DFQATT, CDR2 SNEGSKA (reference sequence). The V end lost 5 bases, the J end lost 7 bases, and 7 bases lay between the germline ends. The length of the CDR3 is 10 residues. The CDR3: CSAGANTQYF. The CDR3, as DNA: TGCAGTGCTGGGGCGAATACGCAGTATTTT.